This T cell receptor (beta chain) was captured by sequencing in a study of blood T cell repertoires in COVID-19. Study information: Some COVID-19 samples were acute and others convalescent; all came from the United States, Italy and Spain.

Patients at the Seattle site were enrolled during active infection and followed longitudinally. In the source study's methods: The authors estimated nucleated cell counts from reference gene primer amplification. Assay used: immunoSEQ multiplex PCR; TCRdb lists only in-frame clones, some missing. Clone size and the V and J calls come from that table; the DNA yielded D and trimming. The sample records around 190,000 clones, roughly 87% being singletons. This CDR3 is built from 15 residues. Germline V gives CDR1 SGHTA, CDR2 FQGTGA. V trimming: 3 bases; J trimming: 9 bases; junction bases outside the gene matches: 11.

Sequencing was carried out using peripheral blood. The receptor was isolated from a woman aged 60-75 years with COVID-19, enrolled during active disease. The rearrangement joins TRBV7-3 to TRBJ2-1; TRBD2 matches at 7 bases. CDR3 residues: CASSFSGKGRGEQFF. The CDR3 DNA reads TGTGCCAGCAGCTTCAGCGGGAAGGGTAGGGGTGAGCAGTTCTTC.